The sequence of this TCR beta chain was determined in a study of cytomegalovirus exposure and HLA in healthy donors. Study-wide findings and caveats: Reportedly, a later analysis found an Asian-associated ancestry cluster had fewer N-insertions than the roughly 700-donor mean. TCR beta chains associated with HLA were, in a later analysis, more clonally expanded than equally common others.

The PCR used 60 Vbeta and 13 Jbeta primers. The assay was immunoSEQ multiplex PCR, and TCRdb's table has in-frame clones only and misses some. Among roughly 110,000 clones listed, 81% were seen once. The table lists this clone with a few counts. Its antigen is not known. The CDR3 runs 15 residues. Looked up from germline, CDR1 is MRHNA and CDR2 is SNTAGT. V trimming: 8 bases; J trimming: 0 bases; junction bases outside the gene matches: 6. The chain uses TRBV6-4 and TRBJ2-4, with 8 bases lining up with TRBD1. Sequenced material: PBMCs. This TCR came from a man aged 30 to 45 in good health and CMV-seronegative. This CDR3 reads CASESGGAAKNIQYF. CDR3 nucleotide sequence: TGTGCCAGCGAATCAGGGGGCGCAGCCAAAAACATTCAGTACTTC.